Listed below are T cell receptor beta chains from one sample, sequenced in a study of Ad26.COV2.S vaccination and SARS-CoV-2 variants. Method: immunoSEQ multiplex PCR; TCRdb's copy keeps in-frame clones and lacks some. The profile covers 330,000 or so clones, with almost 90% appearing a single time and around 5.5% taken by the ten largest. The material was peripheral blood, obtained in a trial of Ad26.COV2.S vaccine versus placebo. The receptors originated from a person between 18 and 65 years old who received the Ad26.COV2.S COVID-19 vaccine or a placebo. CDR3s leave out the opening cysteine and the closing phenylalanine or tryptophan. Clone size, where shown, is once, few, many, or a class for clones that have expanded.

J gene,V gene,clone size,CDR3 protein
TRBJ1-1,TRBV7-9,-,ASSLRRSGGMNTEAF
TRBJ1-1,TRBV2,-,ASSGWAGYTEAF
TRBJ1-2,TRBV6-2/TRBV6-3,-,ASSYSGGNHGYT
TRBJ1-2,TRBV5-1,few,ASSLGDRNYGYT
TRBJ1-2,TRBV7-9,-,ASSLDGGDYGYT
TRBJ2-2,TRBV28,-,ASSSLIEELF
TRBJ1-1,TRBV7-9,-,ASSLYGEKAF
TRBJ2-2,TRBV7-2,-,ASSLKRANTGELF
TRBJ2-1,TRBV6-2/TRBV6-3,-,ASSYPGVASEVSYNEQF
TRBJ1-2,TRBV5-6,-,ASSLDMSGFYGYT
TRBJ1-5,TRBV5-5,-,ASSFPGEPQH
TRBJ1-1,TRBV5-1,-,ASKSSANTEAF
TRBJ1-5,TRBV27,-,ASSPAGGGRNQPQH
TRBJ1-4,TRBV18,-,ASSPPAREKLF
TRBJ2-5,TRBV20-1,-,SAGGETQY
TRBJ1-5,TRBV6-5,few,ASSRTSGGPQPQH
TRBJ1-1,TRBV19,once,ASSTSLISGSREMNTEAF
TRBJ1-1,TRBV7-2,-,ASSFWGSPEAF
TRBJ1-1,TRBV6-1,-,ASSEGTEAF
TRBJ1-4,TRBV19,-,ASTVQGGGEKLF
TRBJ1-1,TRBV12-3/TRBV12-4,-,ASSTGTATEAF
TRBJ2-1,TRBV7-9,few,ASLQTPAYNEQF
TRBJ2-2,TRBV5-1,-,ASSLGPGGSGGHTGELF
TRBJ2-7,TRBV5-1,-,ASSLVPSGDSYEQY
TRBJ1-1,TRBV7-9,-,ASSSSVIQVKSDTEAF
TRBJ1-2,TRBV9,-,ASSPGVRGNYGYT
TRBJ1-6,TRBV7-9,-,ASSRDRQNSPLH
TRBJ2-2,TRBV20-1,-,SARGTGELF
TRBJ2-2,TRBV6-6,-,ASSPRDRGTGELF
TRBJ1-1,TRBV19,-,ASSIPGASAF
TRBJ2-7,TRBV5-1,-,ASSLRIGTMNEQY
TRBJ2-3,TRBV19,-,ASSTHLFQGTDTQY
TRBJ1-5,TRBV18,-,ASSHGTGDYQPQH
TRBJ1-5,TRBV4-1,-,ASSQEWGLGNQPQH
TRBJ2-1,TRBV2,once,ASSDEESSGGEF
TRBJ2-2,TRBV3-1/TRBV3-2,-,ASSLGLKTGELF
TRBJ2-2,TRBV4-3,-,ASSRGLLTGELF
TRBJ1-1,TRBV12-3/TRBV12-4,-,ASSFPAEGAF
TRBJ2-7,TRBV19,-,ASRSTGGRAYEQY
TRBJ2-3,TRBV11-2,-,ASSPGTRTDTQY
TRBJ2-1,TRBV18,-,ASSPKGSGTGTHEQF
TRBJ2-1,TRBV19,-,ASSPGGWYNEQF
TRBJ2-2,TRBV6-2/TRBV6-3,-,ASSQQGELF
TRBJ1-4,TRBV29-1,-,SVEVGARNRLF
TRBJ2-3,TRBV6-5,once,ASGRERTDTQY
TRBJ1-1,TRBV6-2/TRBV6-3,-,ASSSPPYDGDTEAF
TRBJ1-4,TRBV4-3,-,ASSQEKGTDSEKLF
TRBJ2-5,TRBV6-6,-,ASSASTARETQY
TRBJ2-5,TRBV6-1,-,ASSEPSGGGMGETQY
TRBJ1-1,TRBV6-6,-,ASSRPGQGSFVAEAF
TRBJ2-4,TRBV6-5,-,ASTRGGIQY
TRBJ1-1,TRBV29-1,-,SVPPGDSSQRDEAF
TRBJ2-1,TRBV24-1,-,ATSLGLANNEQF
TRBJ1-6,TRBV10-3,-,AISERVESPLH
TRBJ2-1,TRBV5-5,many,ASRPGPTLDTSSYNEQF
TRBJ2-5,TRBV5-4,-,ASSLDIPRETQY